The T cell receptor (beta chain) under discussion was sequenced for a study of control samples from healthy donors and cancer patients. Germline CDR1 reads SGHAT; CDR2 reads FQNNGV. CDR3 size: 11 residues. V was pared by 0 bases and J by 12 bases, with 5 bases between. The assay was immunoSEQ multiplex PCR, and TCRdb's table has in-frame clones only and misses some. This table holds approximately 94,000 clones, about 90% found once. Sequencing was carried out using blood. The sequence was obtained from a woman in her fifties or sixties in good health. This sequence joins TRBV11-2 and TRBJ1-4; no firm D call. The CDR3 nucleotides are TGTGCCAGCAGCTTAGATATAGAACTGTTTTTT. Translating gives CASSLDIELFF.